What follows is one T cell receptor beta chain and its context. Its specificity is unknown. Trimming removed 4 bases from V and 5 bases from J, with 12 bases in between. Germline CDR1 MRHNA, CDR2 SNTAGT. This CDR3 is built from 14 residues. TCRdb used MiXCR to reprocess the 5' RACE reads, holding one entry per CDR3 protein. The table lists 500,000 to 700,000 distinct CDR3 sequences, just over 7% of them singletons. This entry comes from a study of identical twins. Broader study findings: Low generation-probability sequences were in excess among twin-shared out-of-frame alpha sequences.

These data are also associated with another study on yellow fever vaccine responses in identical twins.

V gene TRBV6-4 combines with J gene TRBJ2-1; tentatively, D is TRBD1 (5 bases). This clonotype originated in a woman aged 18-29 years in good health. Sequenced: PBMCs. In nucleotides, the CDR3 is TGTGCCAGCAGTGTTCAGGGTGGCAACAATGAGCAGTTCTTC. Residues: CASSVQGGNNEQFF.